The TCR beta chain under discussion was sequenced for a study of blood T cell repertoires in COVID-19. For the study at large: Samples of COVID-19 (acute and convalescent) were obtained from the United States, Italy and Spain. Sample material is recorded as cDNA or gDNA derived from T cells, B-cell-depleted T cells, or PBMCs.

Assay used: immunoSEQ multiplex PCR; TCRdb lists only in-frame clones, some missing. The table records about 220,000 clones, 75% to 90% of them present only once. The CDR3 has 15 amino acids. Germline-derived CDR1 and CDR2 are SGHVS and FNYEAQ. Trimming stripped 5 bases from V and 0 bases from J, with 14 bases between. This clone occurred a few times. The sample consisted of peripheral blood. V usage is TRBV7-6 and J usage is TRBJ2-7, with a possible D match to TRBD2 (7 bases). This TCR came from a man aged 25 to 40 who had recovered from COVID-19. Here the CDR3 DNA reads TGTGCCAGCAGCAAGGGGGGGGGTAACTCCTACGAGCAGTACTTC. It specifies CASSKGGGNSYEQYF.